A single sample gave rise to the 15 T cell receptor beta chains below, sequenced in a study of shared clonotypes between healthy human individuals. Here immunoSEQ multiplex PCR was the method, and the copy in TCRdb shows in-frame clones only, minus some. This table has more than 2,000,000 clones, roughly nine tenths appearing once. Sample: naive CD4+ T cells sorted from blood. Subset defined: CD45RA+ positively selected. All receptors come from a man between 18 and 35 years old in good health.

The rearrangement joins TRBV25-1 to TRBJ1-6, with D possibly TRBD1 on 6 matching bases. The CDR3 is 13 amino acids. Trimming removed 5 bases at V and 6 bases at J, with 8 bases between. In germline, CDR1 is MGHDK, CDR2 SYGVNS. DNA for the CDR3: TGTGCCAGCAGTCGGACAGCTAATTCACCCCTCCACTTT. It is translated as CASSRTANSPLHF.

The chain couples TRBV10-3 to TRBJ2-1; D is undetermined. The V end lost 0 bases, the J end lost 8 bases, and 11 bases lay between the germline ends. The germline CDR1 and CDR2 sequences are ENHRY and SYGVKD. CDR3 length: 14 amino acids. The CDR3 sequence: CAISESSAGDEQFF. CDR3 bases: TGTGCCATCAGTGAGTCGTCGGCCGGCGATGAGCAGTTCTTC.

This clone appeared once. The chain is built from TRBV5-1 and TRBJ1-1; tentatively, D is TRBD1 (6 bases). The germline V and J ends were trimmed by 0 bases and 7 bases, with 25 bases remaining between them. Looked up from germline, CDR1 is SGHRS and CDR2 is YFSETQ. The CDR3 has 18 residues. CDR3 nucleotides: TGCGCCAGCAGCTTGGACAGGGAGTTCGGGCCGTTGGGAATTGAAGCTTTCTTT. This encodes CASSLDREFGPLGIEAFF. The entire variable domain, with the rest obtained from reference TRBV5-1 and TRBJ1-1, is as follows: KAGVTQTPRYLIKTRGQQVTLSCSPISGHRSVSWYQQTPGQGLQFLFEYFSETQRNKGNFPGRFSGRQFSNSRSEMNVSTLELGDSALYLCASSLDREFGPLGIEAFFGQGTRLTVV.

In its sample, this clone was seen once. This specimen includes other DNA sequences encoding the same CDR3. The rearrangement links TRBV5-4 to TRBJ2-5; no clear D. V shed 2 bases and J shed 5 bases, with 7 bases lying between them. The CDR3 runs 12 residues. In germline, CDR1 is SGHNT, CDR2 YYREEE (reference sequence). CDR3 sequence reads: CASSLWGETQYF. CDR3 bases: TGTGCCAGCAGCTTATGGGGTGAGACCCAGTACTTC.

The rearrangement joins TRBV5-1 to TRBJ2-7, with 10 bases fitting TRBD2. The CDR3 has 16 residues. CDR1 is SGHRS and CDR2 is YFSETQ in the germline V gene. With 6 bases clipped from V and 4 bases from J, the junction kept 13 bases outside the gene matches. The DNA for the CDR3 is TGCGCCAGCACCCTCGGGCTAGCGGGAGCGTGGTACGAGCAGTACTTC. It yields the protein CASTLGLAGAWYEQYF.

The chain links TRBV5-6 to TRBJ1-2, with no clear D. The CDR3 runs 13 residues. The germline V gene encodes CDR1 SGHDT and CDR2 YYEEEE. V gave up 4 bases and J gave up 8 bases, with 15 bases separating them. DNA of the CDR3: TGTGCCAGCAGCCCCCCGGCAGGTCAAGGCTACACCTTC. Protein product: CASSPPAGQGYTF.

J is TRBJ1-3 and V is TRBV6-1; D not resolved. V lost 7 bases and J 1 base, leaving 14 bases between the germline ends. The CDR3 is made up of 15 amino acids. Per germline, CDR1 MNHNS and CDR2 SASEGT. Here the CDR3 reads CASTPAGWSGNTIYF. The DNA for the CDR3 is TGTGCCAGCACCCCCGCTGGGTGGTCTGGAAACACCATATATTTT.

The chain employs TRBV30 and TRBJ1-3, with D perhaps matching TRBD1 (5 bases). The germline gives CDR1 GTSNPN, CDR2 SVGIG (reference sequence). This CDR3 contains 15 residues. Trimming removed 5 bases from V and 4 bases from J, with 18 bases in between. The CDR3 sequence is CAWGDPPVRGNTIYF. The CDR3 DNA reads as TGTGCCTGGGGGGACCCGCCCGTACGAGGAAACACCATATATTTT.

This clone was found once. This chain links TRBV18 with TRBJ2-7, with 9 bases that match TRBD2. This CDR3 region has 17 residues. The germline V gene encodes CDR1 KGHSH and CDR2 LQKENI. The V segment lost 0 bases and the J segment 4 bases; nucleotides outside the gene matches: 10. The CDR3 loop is CASSPPVSGLAIYEQYF. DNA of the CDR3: TGTGCCAGCTCACCACCGGTGTCAGGACTAGCGATTTACGAGCAGTACTTC. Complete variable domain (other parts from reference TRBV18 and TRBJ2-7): NAGVMQNPRHLVRRRGQEARLRCSPMKGHSHVYWYRQLPEEGLKFMVYLQKENIIDESGMPKERFSAEFPKEGPSILRIQQVVRGDSAAYFCASSPPVSGLAIYEQYFGPGTRLTVT.

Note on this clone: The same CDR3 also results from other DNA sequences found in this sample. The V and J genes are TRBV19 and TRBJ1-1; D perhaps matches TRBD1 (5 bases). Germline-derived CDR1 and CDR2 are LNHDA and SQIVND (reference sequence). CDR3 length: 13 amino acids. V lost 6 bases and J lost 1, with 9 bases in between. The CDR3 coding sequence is TGTGCCAGTAGCTGGACATGGAACACTGAAGCTTTCTTT. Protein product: CASSWTWNTEAFF.

This CDR3 reads CASSTGTHPYEQYF. In nucleotides, the CDR3 is TGTGCCAGCAGCACAGGGACGCACCCCTACGAGCAGTACTTC. The chain links TRBV5-4 to TRBJ2-7, with D perhaps matching TRBD1 (6 bases). The CDR3 is 14 amino acids. The germline V and J ends were trimmed by 4 bases and 2 bases, with 13 bases remaining between them. CDR1 is SGHNT, CDR2 YYREEE, per germline (reference sequence).

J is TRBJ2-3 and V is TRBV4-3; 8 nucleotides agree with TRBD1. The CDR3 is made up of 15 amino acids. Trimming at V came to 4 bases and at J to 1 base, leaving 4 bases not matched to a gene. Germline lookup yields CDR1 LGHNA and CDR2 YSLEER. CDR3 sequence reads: CASSRVTGGTDTQYF. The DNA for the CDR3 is TGCGCCAGCAGCCGAGTGACAGGGGGCACAGATACGCAGTATTTT.

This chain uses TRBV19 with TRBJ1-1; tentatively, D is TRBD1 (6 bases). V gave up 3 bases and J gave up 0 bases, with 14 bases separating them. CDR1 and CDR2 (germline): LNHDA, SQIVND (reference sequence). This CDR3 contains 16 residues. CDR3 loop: CASSMAGHRLNTEAFF. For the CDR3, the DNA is TGTGCCAGTAGTATGGCGGGACACCGGTTGAACACTGAAGCTTTCTTT.

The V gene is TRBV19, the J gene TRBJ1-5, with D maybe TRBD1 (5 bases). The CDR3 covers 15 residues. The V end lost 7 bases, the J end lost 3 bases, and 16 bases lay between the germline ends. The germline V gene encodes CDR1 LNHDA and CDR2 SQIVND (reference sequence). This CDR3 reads CASKRAGWDNQPQHF. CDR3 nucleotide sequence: TGTGCCAGTAAGCGGGCAGGGTGGGACAATCAGCCCCAGCATTTT.

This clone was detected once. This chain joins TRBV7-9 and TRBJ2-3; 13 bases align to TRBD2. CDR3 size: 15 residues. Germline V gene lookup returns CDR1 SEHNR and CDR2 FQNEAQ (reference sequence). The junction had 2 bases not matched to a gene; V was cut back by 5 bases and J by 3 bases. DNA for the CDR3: TGTGCCAGCAGCGCGACTAGCGGGAGGACAGATACGCAGTATTTT. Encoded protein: CASSATSGRTDTQYF.